Below, 26 T cell receptor beta chains from the same sample are listed, as sequenced in a study of OX40 agonist ivuxolimab in advanced cancers. The data were produced by immunoSEQ multiplex PCR, yet TCRdb's version contains in-frame clones alone and is incomplete. The sample gives around 35,000 clones, 81% of which show up once; 1.2% to 1.5% is in the top ten. Sequences were derived from CD4+ or CD8+ T cells sorted from blood, sampled in a trial of the OX40 agonist ivuxolimab. The receptors were gathered from an adult with an advanced solid tumor such as melanoma, head and neck, liver or kidney cancer.

This chain links TRBV27 with TRBJ1-1; perhaps TRBD1 as D (5 bases). The CDR3 loop spans 14 amino acids. V was pared by 2 bases and J by 6 bases, with 13 bases between. Germline values: CDR1 MNHEY, CDR2 SMNVEV (reference sequence). CDR3 loop: CASSLSRVFPEAFF. The DNA for the CDR3 is TGTGCCAGCAGTTTAAGCAGGGTCTTCCCTGAAGCTTTCTTT.

This chain joins TRBV6-5 and TRBJ2-1; no clear D. V was cut by 8 bases and J by 5 bases, with 13 bases left in between. The germline V gene encodes CDR1 MNHEY and CDR2 SVGAGI. The CDR3 contains 13 residues. The CDR3 bases are TGTGCCAGCTTGGGTTCCGGAAACAATGAGCAGTTCTTC. This gives the protein CASLGSGNNEQFF.

The V call is TRBV6-6, the J call TRBJ1-4; 10 bases are a match to TRBD1. The trim removed 7 bases at V and 4 bases at J, leaving 6 bases unmatched. The CDR3 length is 15 residues. Germline-derived CDR1 and CDR2 are MNHNY and SVGAGI (reference sequence). The CDR3 region is CASTGQGGINEKLFF. The CDR3 nucleotides are TGTGCCAGCACCGGACAGGGGGGGATTAATGAAAAACTGTTTTTT.

The chain is built from TRBV6-6 and TRBJ1-6; 9 bases match TRBD1. CDR3 length: 14 amino acids. Germline V gene sequence: CDR1 MNHNY, CDR2 SVGAGI (reference sequence). The junction had 5 bases not matched to a gene; V was cut back by 8 bases and J by 6 bases. CDR3 bases: TGTGCCAGCGCCCGGGACAGGGTTAATTCACCCCTCCACTTT. The encoded protein is CASARDRVNSPLHF.

On this clone: An end of the junction differs from the germline gene, which may be a read error. V and J are TRBV27 and TRBJ2-7, with D tentatively TRBD1 (5 bases). In germline, CDR1 is MNHEY, CDR2 SMNVEV (reference sequence). The CDR3 has 15 amino acids. The CDR3 DNA reads TGTGCCAGCAGTTTAATGTCAGGGTCCTCCAACGAGCAGTACTTC. Its protein is CASSLMSGSSNEQYF.

The chain couples TRBV7-9 to TRBJ1-4, with unresolved D. V dropped 0 bases and J dropped 8 bases, with 10 bases sitting between them. Germline V lookup: CDR1 SEHNR, CDR2 FQNEAQ (reference sequence). CDR3 length: 14 amino acids. The CDR3 is CASSLAMSVEKLFF. CDR3 bases: TGTGCCAGCAGCTTAGCGATGTCCGTGGAAAAACTGTTTTTT.

V and J are TRBV6-6 and TRBJ1-2; D is ambiguous. The CDR3 runs to 11 residues. Trimming removed 4 bases from V and 11 bases from J, with 11 bases in between. Germline V gene lookup returns CDR1 MNHNY and CDR2 SVGAGI (reference sequence). CDR3 sequence: CASSSPSVYTF. In DNA, the CDR3 is TGTGCCAGCAGTTCACCGTCGGTATACACCTTC.

The genes are TRBV10-2 and TRBJ2-1; D unresolved. With 3 bases removed from V and 0 bases from J, the gap between germline ends came to 15 bases. Germline CDR1 and CDR2: WSHSY and SAAADI. The CDR3 length is 17 residues. DNA of the CDR3: TGCGCCAGCAGTGAATCCAGTCCCCTCGGCTCCTACAATGAGCAGTTCTTC. It is translated as CASSESSPLGSYNEQFF.

The rearrangement joins TRBV15 to TRBJ1-4; a possible D gene is TRBD1 (6 bases). This CDR3 is built from 15 residues. V lost 3 bases and J lost 8, with 16 bases in between. Per the germline V gene, CDR1 is LNHNV and CDR2 is YYDKDF (reference sequence). The CDR3 region is CATSRRGGTGEKLFF. The DNA of the CDR3 is TGTGCCACCAGCAGGAGGGGGGGGACCGGGGAAAAACTGTTTTTT.

The chain carries TRBV18 and TRBJ1-4; possibly TRBD1 for D (5 bases). Germline V gives CDR1 KGHSH, CDR2 LQKENI. The CDR3 is made up of 15 amino acids. Between the trimmed V and J ends, which lost 3 bases and 0 bases, there was a span of 8 bases. In nucleotides, the CDR3 is TGTGCCAGCTCACCCGACAGTTCAACTAATGAAAAACTGTTTTTT. This gives the protein CASSPDSSTNEKLFF.

This rearrangement joins TRBV5-1 to TRBJ2-5; the D gene is possibly TRBD2 (6 bases). From germline, CDR1 is SGHRS and CDR2 YFSETQ. This CDR3 comprises 14 residues. With 0 bases removed from V and 4 bases from J, the gap between germline ends came to 10 bases. CDR3: CASSLGRAAETQYF. DNA for the CDR3: TGCGCCAGCAGCTTGGGGAGGGCAGCAGAGACCCAGTACTTC.

The chain uses TRBV6-6 and TRBJ1-2; TRBD1 is a possible D gene (6 bases). The germline V and J ends were trimmed by 2 bases and 2 bases, with 15 bases remaining between them. The germline gives CDR1 MNHNY, CDR2 SVGAGI (reference sequence). The length of the CDR3 is 16 residues. This CDR3 reads CASSYRQGQGNYGYTF. CDR3 sequence (DNA): TGTGCCAGCAGTTACCGGCAGGGTCAGGGGAACTATGGCTACACCTTC.

The chain combines TRBV4-2 with TRBJ1-2; weak D call: TRBD1 (5 bases). There are 14 residues in the CDR3. V was pared by 0 bases and J by 8 bases, with 13 bases between. Germline CDR1 is LGHNA and CDR2 is YNFKEQ. CDR3 sequence: CASSQDPGRDGYTF. The CDR3 coding sequence is TGTGCCAGCAGCCAAGACCCAGGGCGGGACGGCTACACCTTC.

This clone was seen a handful of times. The chain uses TRBV2 and TRBJ2-7; 8 bases map to TRBD2. Per germline, CDR1 SNHLY and CDR2 FYNNEI. The length of the CDR3 is 15 residues. The V gene end was trimmed by 4 bases and the J gene end by 5 bases; junction bases not matched to a gene: 10. The CDR3 DNA follows: TGTGCCAGCAGTGGGGGGAGCGGGAGAGTGAACGAGCAGTACTTC. The encoded protein is CASSGGSGRVNEQYF.

The chain recombines TRBV2 with TRBJ2-7; 10 bases map to TRBD1. The CDR3 is 13 residues long. With V trimmed by 7 bases and J by 8 bases, 8 bases remained unmatched. Germline values: CDR1 SNHLY, CDR2 FYNNEI. The CDR3 DNA is TGTGCCAGCACCTCGGGACAGGGGATCCAGCAGTACTTC. It encodes CASTSGQGIQQYF.

The V and J genes are TRBV10-3 and TRBJ2-1, with a tentative D call TRBD2 (5 bases). V lost 5 bases, J lost 9 bases, and 17 bases lay in between. From germline, CDR1 is ENHRY and CDR2 SYGVKD. This CDR3 is built from 14 residues. The CDR3 sequence is CAISNGLSQGEQFF. The CDR3 nucleotides read TGTGCCATCAGTAATGGACTCAGCCAAGGTGAGCAGTTCTTC.

This chain connects TRBV6-6 to TRBJ2-5; D not resolved. The CDR3 is 14 residues long. CDR1 and CDR2 (germline): MNHNY, SVGAGI (reference sequence). Trimming took off 1 base at V and 2 bases at J, with 8 bases between the two ends. CDR3 loop: CASSYWSGQETQYF. For the CDR3, the DNA is TGTGCCAGCAGTTACTGGTCCGGTCAAGAGACCCAGTACTTC.

DNA of the CDR3: TGCGCCAGCAGCTTGAACCCTCAGGGGGTAGGCTGGGACATTCAGTACTTC. Translated: CASSLNPQGVGWDIQYF. V and J are TRBV5-1 and TRBJ2-4, with 7 bases matching TRBD1. The J segment lost 8 bases and the V segment lost 1 base, leaving 15 bases of the junction unmatched. Germline V gives CDR1 SGHRS, CDR2 YFSETQ. The CDR3 has 17 amino acids.

The table lists this clone with a count of one. This chain connects TRBV7-6 to TRBJ2-5, with D perhaps TRBD1 (9 bases). The V and J ends lost 5 bases and 7 bases respectively, with 23 bases between them. The CDR3 is 16 residues long. Germline assignment: CDR1 SGHVS and CDR2 FNYEAQ. CDR3 coding DNA: TGTGCCAGCAGCCAACAGGGGGCCCTGACTAGCGTGACCCAGTACTTC. Its protein is CASSQQGALTSVTQYF.

The genes are TRBV6-5 and TRBJ2-5, with 15 bases fitting TRBD2. The assigned J gene may be wrong: the sequence end matches TRBJ2-7 better. This CDR3 has 15 residues. Germline CDR1 MNHEY, CDR2 SVGAGI. CDR3 sequence (DNA): TGTGCCAGCAGTCGGACTAGCGGGGGGGCCTACGAGCAGTACTTC. Residues: CASSRTSGGAYEQYF.

The sample holds a few counts of this clone. Mismatch with germline at one junction end may stem from a read error. The gene calls are TRBV7-7 and TRBJ2-3, with 9 positions matching TRBD2. CDR3 length: 18 amino acids. Per the germline V gene, CDR1 is SSHAT and CDR2 is FNYEAQ (reference sequence). CDR3 DNA: TGTGCTAGCAGCTTAGCTCCTCCGCTAGCGGGGTACACAGATACGCAGTATTTT. Its protein is CASSLAPPLAGYTDTQYF.

The chain joins TRBV2 to TRBJ2-2; no reliable D call. This CDR3 spans 14 amino acids. The germline V gene encodes CDR1 SNHLY and CDR2 FYNNEI. With 1 base removed from V and 2 bases from J, the gap between germline ends came to 5 bases. CDR3 nucleotides: TGTGCCAGCAGTGAAGTGGTAAACACCGGGGAGCTGTTTTTT. It codes for CASSEVVNTGELFF.

J is TRBJ1-6 and V is TRBV30; the D gene is possibly TRBD1 (6 bases). CDR1 and CDR2 (germline): GTSNPN, SVGIG (reference sequence). The V and J ends lost 3 bases and 0 bases respectively, with 12 bases between them. This CDR3 has 16 amino acids. The CDR3 nucleotides read TGTGCCTGGAGGCCAGGGGCCAGCTCCTATAATTCACCCCTCCACTTT. It specifies CAWRPGASSYNSPLHF.

The J gene is TRBJ2-3, the V gene TRBV7-3, with 8 bases matching TRBD2. Germline assignment: CDR1 SGHTA and CDR2 FQGTGA. The J segment lost 6 bases and the V segment lost 4 bases, leaving 12 bases of the junction unmatched. This CDR3 is 16 amino acids long. CDR3 loop: CASSSTPGLVSDTQYF. DNA of the CDR3: TGTGCCAGCAGCTCTACCCCGGGACTAGTTAGCGATACGCAGTATTTT.

V and J are TRBV5-1 and TRBJ2-7, with 10 bases that match TRBD2. The germline CDR1 and CDR2 sequences are SGHRS and YFSETQ. This CDR3 region has 18 residues. V shed 2 bases, J shed 0 bases, and the junction held 11 bases outside the gene matches. This CDR3 is CASSLRGRASGSSYEQYF. In DNA form, the CDR3 reads TGCGCCAGCAGCTTAAGGGGTAGGGCTAGCGGGAGCTCCTACGAGCAGTACTTC.

The CDR3: CASSRRAGGAYEQYF. The DNA of the CDR3 is TGTGCCAGCAGCCGCCGAGCGGGAGGGGCCTACGAGCAGTACTTC. The V gene is TRBV7-2, the J gene TRBJ2-7; 10 bases match TRBD2. Germline V gene lookup returns CDR1 SGHTA and CDR2 FQGNSA. The CDR3 spans 15 residues. With V trimmed by 5 bases and J by 2 bases, 6 bases remained unmatched.